The 9 T cell receptor beta chains reported below all come from one sample, sequenced in a study of cytomegalovirus exposure and HLA in healthy donors. 60 Vbeta and 13 Jbeta primers were used in PCR. Measured with immunoSEQ multiplex PCR; TCRdb has only the in-frame clones, and not every one. The ten most abundant clones cover approximately 26% of a sample with 50,000 or so clones. Sequencing input: PBMCs. The receptor set was obtained from a man aged 35-49 years in good health and CMV-seropositive.

The rearrangement uses TRBV18 and TRBJ2-4, with 15 bases lining up with TRBD2. Germline V gene data show CDR1 as KGHSH and CDR2 as LQKENI. After removal of 6 bases from V and 3 bases from J, the junction contained 9 bases not matched to a gene. CDR3 length equals 18 residues. The CDR3 nucleotides are TGTGCCAGCTCCCTCGGACTAGCGGGAGGGCGAGGCAAAAACATTCAGTACTTC. This encodes CASSLGLAGGRGKNIQYF.

The chain links TRBV7-9 to TRBJ1-6, with a weak D call TRBD1 (5 bases). V dropped 6 bases and J dropped 6 bases, with 12 bases sitting between them. The CDR3 has 14 amino acids. The germline gives CDR1 SEHNR, CDR2 FQNEAQ (reference sequence). CDR3 in amino acids: CASRGGTVNSPLHF. The DNA for the CDR3 is TGTGCCAGCAGGGGCGGGACCGTTAATTCACCCCTCCACTTT. Based on the CDR3 plus reference TRBV7-9 and TRBJ1-6, the full variable domain is DTGVSQNPRHKITKRGQNVTFRCDPISEHNRLYWYRQTLGQGPEFLTYFQNEAQLEKSRLLSDRFSAERPKGSFSTLEIQRTEQGDSAMYLCASRGGTVNSPLHFGNGTRLTVT.

This chain uses TRBV9 with TRBJ2-7, with 7 bases aligning to TRBD1. V was pared by 4 bases and J by 5 bases, with 12 bases of the junction left unmatched. The CDR3 has 15 residues. CDR1 and CDR2 from the germline V gene are SGDLS and YYNGEE. Here the CDR3 DNA reads TGTGCCAGCAGCTCGGCGGACAGGAGATACGACGAGCAGTACTTC. Translated, it gives CASSSADRRYDEQYF.

The chain links TRBV29-1 to TRBJ2-5; TRBD2 is a possible D gene (5 bases). CDR1 is SQVTM, CDR2 ANQGSEA, per germline. The CDR3 has 13 residues. The CDR3 protein is CSAGGPYQETQYF. CDR3 DNA: TGCAGTGCAGGAGGTCCGTACCAAGAGACCCAGTACTTC.

The genes are TRBV7-9 and TRBJ1-2, with 7 bases that match TRBD1. V shed 5 bases and J 5 bases; nucleotides not matched to a gene: 8. This CDR3 spans 14 amino acids. CDR1 and CDR2 (germline): SEHNR, FQNEAQ (reference sequence). The CDR3 region is CASSQTGTEYGYTF. CDR3 sequence (DNA): TGTGCCAGCAGCCAGACCGGGACAGAGTATGGCTACACCTTC. Full variable domain (remainder filled in from reference TRBV7-9 and TRBJ1-2): DTGVSQNPRHKITKRGQNVTFRCDPISEHNRLYWYRQTLGQGPEFLTYFQNEAQLEKSRLLSDRFSAERPKGSFSTLEIQRTEQGDSAMYLCASSQTGTEYGYTFGSGTRLTVV.

V usage is TRBV6-1 and J usage is TRBJ1-2; 8 bases are a match to TRBD1. The CDR3 consists of 14 residues. The junction had 7 bases not matched to a gene; V was cut back by 6 bases and J by 4 bases. In germline, CDR1 is MNHNS, CDR2 SASEGT. The CDR3 loop reads CASSYTGGGYGYTF. The CDR3 region has the DNA TGTGCCAGCAGCTACACAGGGGGGGGCTATGGCTACACCTTC.

This chain uses TRBV19 with TRBJ1-1, with D maybe TRBD1 (5 bases). Looked up from germline, CDR1 is LNHDA and CDR2 is SQIVND (reference sequence). V was shortened by 8 bases and J by 1 base, with 14 bases between the two germline ends. CDR3 length equals 14 residues. CDR3 nucleotide sequence: TGTGCCAGTCAGAATGGGGGGGGGAACACTGAAGCTTTCTTT. This encodes CASQNGGGNTEAFF.

The chain uses TRBV6-5 and TRBJ2-7; D is ambiguous. Trimming cost V 0 bases and J 4 bases, with 7 bases left between them. Germline CDR1 and CDR2: MNHEY and SVGAGI. CDR3 length: 13 amino acids. CDR3 nucleotide sequence: TGTGCCAGCAGTTACTCGAAGCGTTACGAGCAGTACTTC. Translation gives CASSYSKRYEQYF.

CDR3 nucleotides: TGTGCCAGCAGCTTGGACAGGGGTTTTTATGGCTACACCTTC. As protein: CASSLDRGFYGYTF. The rearrangement links TRBV5-5 to TRBJ1-2; 7 bases map to TRBD1. The ends lost 0 bases at V and 5 bases at J; junction bases unmatched: 4. Germline CDR1 and CDR2: SGHKS and YYEKEE (reference sequence). The CDR3 loop spans 14 amino acids. The full variable domain, in which reference TRBV5-5 and TRBJ1-2 provide the parts outside the CDR3, is DAGVTQSPTHLIKTRGQQVTLRCSPISGHKSVSWYQQVLGQGPQFIFQYYEKEERGRGNFPDRFSARQFPNYSSELNVNALLLGDSALYLCASSLDRGFYGYTFGSGTRLTVV.